The TCR beta chain described here comes from a study of monozygotic twins with inflammatory bowel disease. Reanalyzing the 5' RACE reads, TCRdb keeps one entry per CDR3 protein, without DNA. This table lists approximately 210,000 distinct CDR3 sequences. As to this clonotype: Its antigen is as yet unknown.

Germline V gene sequence: CDR1 MGHDK, CDR2 SYGVNS. This CDR3 has 19 residues. Study results and limitations: Sharing of clonotypes with others was lower in IBD patients than in healthy twins, and this was especially so with disease activity. Part of the variability in patient repertoires may have come from differing immunosuppressive treatments. Healthy co-twins, by inverse Simpson, had higher TCRbeta diversity than their siblings with IBD.

The clonotype was recovered from a human donor with ulcerative colitis or Crohn's disease, or a healthy co-twin of an affected twin (not recorded which). The sequenced material came from blood. This sequence joins TRBV25-1 and TRBJ2-1; TCRdb picks TRBD1, but there is no DNA to check that call. CDR3 region: CASSEHRTYVSPAYNEQFF.